This TCR beta chain is from a study of blood T cell repertoires in COVID-19 (dated by TCRdb to between 2020 and 2021). At the level of the whole study: Collaborator samples came from the United States, Italy and Spain and covered acute and convalescent phases of COVID-19. A freely available public database, intended as a resource for researchers studying the immune response to SARS-CoV-2, is where the repertoires were released. Nearly every sample came with metadata listing a de-identified subject ID, COVID-19 status, age in years and sex. Where HLA class I and class II types were available, the types were taken from metadata supplied by the sample provider, not from assay-based typing. The dataset comprised deeply sampled blood TCRbeta repertoires from subjects exposed to, actively infected with, or recovered from COVID-19. The samples were drawn from the first 160 participants of the ongoing ImmuneRACE study and from 950 to 1,500 subjects provided by 6 global collaborators. The prospective study material was composed of cDNA or gDNA derived from T cells, B-cell-depleted T cells, or PBMCs.

The immunoSEQ Assay, a bias-controlled multiplex PCR, was used to amplify TCRbeta CDR3 regions from genomic DNA. On the authors' methods: The number of nucleated cells in each sample was estimated by amplification of reference gene primers within the assay. To quantify the absolute abundance of each unique TCRbeta CDR3 rearrangement, sequence reads were collapsed and filtered. For each sample, productive Simpson clonality was calculated by taking the square root of Simpson's diversity index across productive rearrangements. TCRdb retrieved this table from immuneACCESS and kept in-frame rearrangements only. Not all clones are present; in checked studies, unresolved V genes account for under half, and no reason is known for the remainder. V, J and clone size are taken as reported in that table, and D and trimming were inferred from the DNA itself. The sample profile shows around 54,000 clones; just over 90% of them were found once. The top ten hold about 8.6% of the sample.

Whole blood was collected in K2EDTA tubes by collaborating institutions according to the institutions' own protocols. Collaborator samples were shipped for TCRbeta analysis as frozen whole blood, isolated PBMCs, or DNA extracted from either sample type. The full study reports these points: How much clinical and demographic metadata was included differed by source and by participant, and the metadata was provided uncurated.

The CDR3 sequence holds 12 residues, the cysteine and phenylalanine included. The read is trimmed to its CDR3 DNA, 36 bases read in frame from base 1. V is trimmed back by 4 bases and J by 15 bases, and the junction contains 5 bases that no gene match accounts for. CDR1 is given as SNHLY and CDR2 as FYNNEI, both from the germline V gene. Remarks on this clone: It has no known antigen specificity. Base qualities were left out, and no much larger clone turns up one base away.

Material for sequencing was peripheral blood. The receptor was isolated from a woman aged 40 to 55 with active COVID-19. The V and J genes are TRBV2 and TRBJ2-3, and TRBD2 matches 12 of the central bases. The CDR3 has the sequence CASSGTSGGIYF. At the DNA level, the sequence is TGTGCCAGCAGTGGTACTAGCGGGGGGATTTATTTT.